Listed below are T cell receptor beta chains from one sample, sequenced in a study of cytomegalovirus exposure and HLA in healthy donors. Here immunoSEQ multiplex PCR was the method, and the copy in TCRdb shows in-frame clones only, minus some. The table shows approximately 190,000 clones, with roughly four fifths occurring only once. Input material: PBMCs. Every receptor here comes from a man aged 35-49 years in good health and CMV-seropositive. Each CDR3 is given with its conserved first and last residue. The D gene is left open where the match is weak. The size field is filled for only some rows; it gives once, few, many or a size class.

j_call,d_call,clone_size,v_call,cdr3_aa,cdr3_nt
TRBJ1-2,.,.,TRBV29-1,CSVGEGTDYGYTF,TGCAGCGTTGGGGAGGGAACCGACTATGGCTACACCTTC
TRBJ2-2,.,once,TRBV5-1,CASSFDGSYTGELFF,TGCGCCAGCAGCTTCGACGGGAGCTACACCGGGGAGCTGTTTTTT
TRBJ2-7,TRBD1,.,TRBV2,CASRQTGSSYEQYF,TGTGCCAGCAGACAGACAGGGAGCTCCTACGAGCAGTACTTC
TRBJ1-1,.,.,TRBV9,CASSPQREAFF,TGTGCCAGCAGCCCTCAGCGTGAAGCTTTCTTT
TRBJ2-5,TRBD2,.,TRBV18,CASSPQPPLAGGPETQYF,TGTGCCAGCTCACCACAACCCCCCCTAGCGGGGGGGCCAGAGACCCAGTACTTC
TRBJ1-1,.,few,TRBV14,CASSLLGQLVGAFF,TGTGCCAGCAGCCTTTTAGGACAGCTAGTTGGAGCTTTCTTT
TRBJ1-2,TRBD1,.,TRBV5-6,CASSLSQGATMGYTF,TGTGCCAGCAGCTTGTCGCAGGGGGCAACTATGGGCTACACCTTC
TRBJ2-1,.,.,TRBV6-4,CASSDGGNEQFF,TGTGCCAGCAGTGACGGAGGGAATGAGCAGTTCTTC
TRBJ2-5,TRBD2,.,TRBV10-3,CAISNSGSGETQYF,TGTGCCATCAGTAATAGCGGGAGCGGGGAGACCCAGTACTTC
TRBJ2-7,.,.,TRBV18,CASSPGANYEQYF,TGTGCCAGCTCACCAGGGGCAAACTACGAGCAGTACTTC
TRBJ2-3,TRBD1,.,TRBV5-4,CASSFPGTGTDTQYF,TGTGCCAGCAGCTTTCCCGGGACAGGCACAGATACGCAGTATTTT
TRBJ2-1,TRBD2,.,TRBV15,CATRDSGGSSYNEQFF,TGTGCCACCAGGGATAGCGGGGGGAGCTCCTACAATGAGCAGTTCTTC
TRBJ1-3,.,.,TRBV9,CASSVSGVRGNTIYF,TGTGCCAGCAGCGTATCAGGGGTTAGGGGAAACACCATATATTTT
TRBJ1-4,.,.,TRBV5-1,CASSLQGTNEKLFF,TGCGCCAGCAGCTTGCAGGGAACTAATGAAAAACTGTTTTTT
TRBJ2-1,.,.,TRBV6-5,CASSYGGYSYNEQFF,TGTGCCAGCAGTTACGGCGGGTACTCCTACAATGAGCAGTTCTTC
TRBJ2-5,TRBD2,.,TRBV2,CASTLGTSGGQETQYF,TGTGCCAGCACCCTCGGGACTAGCGGGGGGCAAGAGACCCAGTACTTC
TRBJ2-7,TRBD2,.,TRBV6-5,CASSAGTSADIEQYF,TGTGCCAGCAGCGCCGGGACTAGCGCCGACATCGAGCAGTACTTC
TRBJ1-6,TRBD1,.,TRBV27,CASSPTDRGSYNSPLHF,TGTGCCAGCAGTCCGACGGACAGGGGAAGCTATAATTCACCCCTCCACTTT
TRBJ2-7,TRBD1,.,TRBV5-1,CASSLEGAQYEQYF,TGCGCCAGCAGCTTGGAGGGGGCGCAATACGAGCAGTACTTC
TRBJ2-3,TRBD2,.,TRBV27,CASSLMGGVSHTQYF,TGTGCCAGCAGTTTAATGGGGGGGGTTTCACATACGCAGTATTTT
TRBJ1-1,TRBD1,.,TRBV5-1,CASSLGDRGNTEAFF,TGCGCCAGCAGCTTGGGGGACAGGGGGAACACTGAAGCTTTCTTT
TRBJ1-3,TRBD1,.,TRBV7-2,CASSLDPGQGFRNTIYF,TGTGCCAGCAGCTTAGACCCGGGACAGGGGTTTCGAAACACCATATATTTT
TRBJ2-3,TRBD2,.,TRBV9,CASSVAPHDPLAGAMDTQYF,TGTGCCAGCAGCGTAGCCCCCCACGACCCTCTAGCGGGGGCCATGGATACGCAGTATTTT
TRBJ1-6,.,.,TRBV6-1,CASSEQHGGSVGFSYNSPLHF,TGTGCCAGCAGTGAACAACATGGGGGGAGTGTCGGCTTCTCCTATAATTCACCCCTCCACTTT
TRBJ1-1,.,.,TRBV10-3,CAISEPGWDTEAFF,TGTGCCATCAGTGAGCCAGGTTGGGACACTGAAGCTTTCTTT
TRBJ2-1,TRBD2,.,TRBV5-1,CASSSLGLAGGYNEQFF,TGCGCCAGCAGCTCATTGGGACTAGCGGGGGGTTACAATGAGCAGTTCTTC
TRBJ2-1,TRBD2,.,TRBV15,CATSRGSGRENEQFF,TGTGCCACCAGCAGGGGAAGCGGGAGGGAGAATGAGCAGTTCTTC
TRBJ2-3,TRBD1,once,TRBV9,CASKRRGLLTDTQYF,TGTGCCAGCAAACGCAGGGGGCTACTAACAGATACGCAGTATTTT
TRBJ1-1,.,.,TRBV2,CASRSGRKNTEAFF,TGTGCCAGCAGGTCTGGCAGAAAGAACACTGAAGCTTTCTTT
TRBJ2-1,.,once,TRBV7-2,CASSFISGYEQFF,TGTGCCAGCAGCTTTATCTCAGGTTATGAGCAGTTCTTC
TRBJ1-1,.,few,TRBV10-2,CASSERAGDTEAFF,TGCGCCAGCAGTGAGAGGGCGGGGGACACTGAAGCTTTCTTT
TRBJ2-5,TRBD2,.,TRBV9,CASSESGTRISETQYF,TGTGCCAGCAGCGAGAGCGGGACTAGAATAAGTGAGACCCAGTACTTC
TRBJ2-7,.,.,TRBV11-2,CASSLGQGPYEQYF,TGTGCCAGCAGCTTAGGCCAGGGGCCCTACGAGCAGTACTTC
TRBJ1-5,.,.,TRBV18,CASSPTYYSNQPQHF,TGTGCCAGCTCACCTACCTACTATAGCAATCAGCCCCAGCATTTT
TRBJ1-1,TRBD1,.,TRBV28,CASSIGTGGFPEAFF,TGTGCCAGCAGTATTGGAACAGGGGGCTTCCCTGAAGCTTTCTTT
TRBJ1-2,TRBD1,.,TRBV5-1,CASSVGQGPGYTF,TGCGCCAGCAGCGTCGGACAGGGGCCCGGCTACACCTTC
TRBJ2-3,TRBD2,.,TRBV28,CASSLTGLGSTDTQYF,TGTGCCAGCAGTTTGACGGGACTAGGGAGCACAGATACGCAGTATTTT
TRBJ2-5,.,.,TRBV6-5,CAIRSDSFQETQYF,TGTGCCATCAGATCGGACAGTTTCCAAGAGACCCAGTACTTC
TRBJ2-5,TRBD1,.,TRBV28,CASVIQGAPETQYF,TGTGCCAGCGTTATACAGGGGGCGCCGGAGACCCAGTACTTC
TRBJ1-1,.,few,TRBV5-1,CASSLAQENTEAFF,TGCGCCAGCAGCTTGGCACAGGAGAACACTGAAGCTTTCTTT
TRBJ1-2,.,once,TRBV20-1,CSARDPNGYTF,TGCAGTGCTAGAGACCCAAATGGCTACACCTTC
TRBJ2-1,TRBD2,.,TRBV5-6,CASSFYTGTSSEQFF,TGTGCCAGCAGCTTCTACACCGGGACTAGCTCTGAGCAGTTCTTC
TRBJ2-3,TRBD2,.,TRBV6-6,CASRLAGGWVDTQYF,TGTGCCAGCAGACTAGCGGGGGGGTGGGTAGATACGCAGTATTTT
TRBJ2-2,.,.,TRBV18,CASSPAGVNTGELFF,TGTGCCAGCTCACCTGCAGGGGTGAACACCGGGGAGCTGTTTTTT
TRBJ2-1,.,.,TRBV5-1,CASSLNYNEQFF,TGCGCCAGCAGCCTAAATTACAATGAGCAGTTCTTC
TRBJ2-7,.,.,TRBV6-5,CASSDSGGASEQYF,TGTGCCAGCAGTGATTCTGGGGGGGCAAGTGAGCAGTACTTC
TRBJ1-4,.,.,TRBV7-8,CASSLGPTGYNEKLFF,TGTGCCAGCAGCTTAGGCCCGACAGGCTATAATGAAAAACTGTTTTTT
TRBJ2-3,TRBD2,.,TRBV18,CASSPTSGSTDTQYF,TGTGCCAGCTCACCGACTAGCGGGAGCACAGATACGCAGTATTTT
TRBJ2-6,TRBD1,.,TRBV14,CASNPGQGRAGANVLTF,TGTGCCAGCAACCCGGGACAGGGGAGGGCTGGGGCCAACGTCCTGACTTTC
TRBJ2-7,.,.,TRBV27,CASSPRWRGNKSSYEQYF,TGTGCCAGCAGCCCCCGTTGGAGAGGGAACAAGTCCTCCTACGAGCAGTACTTC